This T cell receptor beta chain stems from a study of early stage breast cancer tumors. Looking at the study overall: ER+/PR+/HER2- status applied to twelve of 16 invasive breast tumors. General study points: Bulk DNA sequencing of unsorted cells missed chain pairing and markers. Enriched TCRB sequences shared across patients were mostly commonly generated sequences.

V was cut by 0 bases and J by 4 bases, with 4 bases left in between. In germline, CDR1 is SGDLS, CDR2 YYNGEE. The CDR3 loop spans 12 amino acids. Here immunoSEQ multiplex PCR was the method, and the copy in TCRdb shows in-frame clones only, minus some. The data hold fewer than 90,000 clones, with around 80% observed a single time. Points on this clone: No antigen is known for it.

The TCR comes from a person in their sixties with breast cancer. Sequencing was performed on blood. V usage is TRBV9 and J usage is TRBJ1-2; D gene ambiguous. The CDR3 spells CASSVAAYGYTF. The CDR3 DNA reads TGTGCCAGCAGCGTAGCAGCCTATGGCTACACCTTC.